These T cell receptor beta chains were read from a single sample in a study of blood T cell repertoires in COVID-19. Sequenced by immunoSEQ multiplex PCR; TCRdb stores in-frame clones only, minus some. The sample has approximately 49,000 clones; roughly 80% are singletons. The material sequenced was peripheral blood. These receptors all stem from a man aged 50 or older with acute or convalescent COVID-19. Each CDR3 is given with its conserved first and last residue. Fields, in order: V gene, J gene, CDR3 protein.

>TRBV6-5|TRBJ2-3
CASSSPGQPTDTQYF
>TRBV6-5|TRBJ1-1
CASSPTESTEAFF
>TRBV28|TRBJ2-7
CASGEVVGQGIYEQYF
>TRBV9|TRBJ2-5
CASSVVASAHLRGETQYF
>TRBV9|TRBJ1-1
CASSATGASNTEAFF
>TRBV5-4|TRBJ1-2
CASSFGGPGYTF
>TRBV4-1|TRBJ2-3
CASSHPRTDTQYF
>TRBV28|TRBJ1-3
CASSFTSRGPTGNTIYF
>TRBV29-1|TRBJ1-1
CSVGKGQIAFF
>TRBV5-1|TRBJ2-7
CASSQGLALYEQYF
>TRBV7-3|TRBJ2-1
CASSLGGVVFNEQFF
>TRBV5-1|TRBJ2-7
CASSPSGARGYEQYF
>TRBV2|TRBJ1-3
CASSLQGAVGNTIYF
>TRBV11-3|TRBJ1-1
CASSFGASNTEAFF
>TRBV3-1/TRBV3-2|TRBJ2-3
CASSFRTGGTDTQYF
>TRBV20-1|TRBJ2-1
CSASDSGRPSYNEQFF
>TRBV7-9|TRBJ2-2
CASSLATTGELFF
>TRBV27|TRBJ1-6
CASSFQFDYNSPLHF
>TRBV5-4|TRBJ2-5
CASSLFGRKTQYF
>TRBV28|TRBJ2-1
CASSSAGAPYNEQFF
>TRBV30|TRBJ1-2
CAWGNQDRDGGYTF
>TRBV19|TRBJ1-2
CASSIPGDYGYTF
>TRBV12-5|TRBJ1-5
CASGLEGAGNQPQHF
>TRBV29-1|TRBJ2-3
CSVTSGRDGTDTQYF
>TRBV4-1|TRBJ1-3
CASSQDAQLGEDSGNTIYF
>TRBV19|TRBJ1-1
CASSTTGGTEAFF
>TRBV6-1|TRBJ2-7
CASSEEGRNLGRHEQYF
>TRBV15|TRBJ1-5
CATSRAQGSQPQHF
>TRBV21-1|TRBJ2-1
CASSSLGLAGGDEQFF
>TRBV27|TRBJ2-7
CASSYGGSSYEQYF
>TRBV5-1|TRBJ1-2
CASSPALGASGYTF
>TRBV11-1|TRBJ1-1
CASSLAEGWTEAFF
>TRBV7-3|TRBJ1-6
CASSLRGGESPLHF
>TRBV13|TRBJ1-2
CASSLGGGGKEGYTF
>TRBV29-1|TRBJ2-1
CSVEGTSGARSSYNEQFF
>TRBV29-1|TRBJ1-1
CSVEDRGGTEAFF
>TRBV19|TRBJ2-7
CASSRGGLPSYEQYF
>TRBV5-1|TRBJ2-3
CASTPLTAGGTDTQYF
>TRBV24-1|TRBJ2-1
CATSVRGSNEQFF
>TRBV4-2|TRBJ2-7
CASSQDFREAYEQYF
>TRBV6-5|TRBJ2-1
CASSILAGGNEQFF
>TRBV19|TRBJ1-4
CASTMGGSHEKLFF
>TRBV3-1/TRBV3-2|TRBJ2-1
CASSQELAAHSGNEQFF
>TRBV24-1|TRBJ2-1
CATSDWGRAGNEQFF
>TRBV28|TRBJ1-5
CASSLKGRQPNQPQHF
>TRBV4-1|TRBJ1-2
CASSQDPGQGIYGYTF
>TRBV9|TRBJ2-2
CASSPINAGSGELFF
>TRBV28|TRBJ2-5
CASTPGQGPTQYF
>TRBV9|TRBJ2-3
CASSGTGGADTQYF
>TRBV12-3/TRBV12-4|TRBJ2-7
CASSLEGKSEQYF
>TRBV28|TRBJ2-7
CASTDPAVAGTYEQYF
>TRBV3-1/TRBV3-2|TRBJ2-6
CASSQVGRGHSGANVLTF
>TRBV5-5|TRBJ2-3
CASSFLAEGDTQYF
>TRBV4-1|TRBJ1-2
CASSWDRKSYGYTF
>TRBV10-3|TRBJ2-1
CAISQGMGNEQFF